Below, 12 T cell receptor beta chains from the same sample are listed, as sequenced in a study of OX40 agonist ivuxolimab in advanced cancers. Library prep was done by the immunoSEQ multiplex PCR assay. TCRdb stores this immuneACCESS table with in-frame sequences only. Part of the clones is absent; in the studies checked, under half of the shortfall reflects unresolved V genes, and no reason is known for the rest. Here the sample has approximately 20,000 clones; more than 65% occur a single time. Of the sample, 16% is held by the ten largest clones. The sequenced sample was CD4+ or CD8+ T cells sorted from blood, obtained in a trial of the OX40 agonist ivuxolimab. The receptors stem from an adult with an advanced solid tumor such as melanoma, head and neck, liver or kidney cancer.

The rearrangement links TRBV2 to TRBJ2-7; D is ambiguous. Per the germline V gene, CDR1 is SNHLY and CDR2 is FYNNEI. The CDR3 is 13 amino acids. With 3 bases removed from V and 4 bases from J, the gap between germline ends came to 10 bases. The CDR3 reads CASSDRLTYEQYF. The CDR3 coding sequence is TGTGCCAGCAGTGACAGATTAACTTACGAGCAGTACTTC.

This chain connects TRBV12-2 to TRBJ2-2; the table gives TRBD2 as D, unverified against the DNA. TRBV12-2 is given as a pseudogene. The CDR3 covers 17 residues. The CDR3 loop reads CASRFQWRGSGTGELFF. The DNA of the CDR3 is TGTGCAAGTCGCTTCCAGTGGCGGGGTTCGGGCACCGGGGAGCTGTTTTTT.

The rearrangement uses TRBV4-3 and TRBJ1-5; weak D call: TRBD1 (6 bases). V was trimmed by 2 bases and J by 4 bases, leaving 12 bases between them. Germline CDR1 is LGHNA and CDR2 is YSLEER. The CDR3 is 15 amino acids. DNA of the CDR3: TGCGCCAGCAGCCAACGGGAGGGGGGTAATCAGCCCCAGCATTTT. This codes for CASSQREGGNQPQHF.

This clone was seen only once. CDR3 nucleotides: TGTGCCAGCAGCCTTACAGGGGGCTCCCCTTCTCGGGGCTACACCTTC. Amino acids: CASSLTGGSPSRGYTF. The rearrangement joins TRBV7-6 to TRBJ1-2, with 9 bases fitting TRBD1. This CDR3 is 16 amino acids long. From germline, CDR1 is SGHVS and CDR2 FNYEAQ. Trimming removed 5 bases from V and 8 bases from J; junction bases left unmatched: 15.

The chain carries TRBV19 and TRBJ2-1; D gene uncertain. Germline V gene lookup returns CDR1 LNHDA and CDR2 SQIVND (reference sequence). The CDR3 extends over 15 amino acids. V was shortened by 3 bases and J by 2 bases, with 11 bases between the two germline ends. The CDR3, as DNA: TGTGCCAGTAGTATCCCAGCTAGTCCCTACAATGAGCAGTTCTTC. It yields the protein CASSIPASPYNEQFF. Filled out from reference TRBV19 and TRBJ2-1, the complete variable domain reads DGGITQSPKYLFRKEGQNVTLSCEQNLNHDAMYWYRQDPGQGLRLIYYSQIVNDFQKGDIAEGYSVSREKKESFPLTVTSAQKNPTAFYLCASSIPASPYNEQFFGPGTRLTVL.

J is TRBJ2-7 and V is TRBV19; the match to TRBD2 covers 8 bases. The CDR3 sequence is 15 residues long. V was clipped by 4 bases and J by 6 bases; unmatched bases: 11. CDR1 and CDR2 from the germline V gene are LNHDA and SQIVND (reference sequence). The CDR3 here is CASSTAGDFLREQYF. CDR3 in DNA: TGTGCCAGTAGTACAGCGGGGGATTTCCTACGCGAGCAGTACTTC.

The rearrangement joins TRBV4-1 to TRBJ1-1; D ambiguous. This CDR3 contains 15 residues. Trimming stripped 5 bases from V and 1 base from J, with 14 bases between. Germline V gives CDR1 MGHRA, CDR2 YSYEKL. The DNA for the CDR3 is TGCGCCAGCAGCAAGCAGGAGGCGGCGAACACTGAAGCTTTCTTT. This translates into CASSKQEAANTEAFF.

The chain carries TRBV5-5 and TRBJ2-7; a possible D gene is TRBD1 (6 bases). CDR1 is SGHKS and CDR2 is YYEKEE in the germline V gene (reference sequence). Trimming stripped 6 bases from V and 5 bases from J, with 21 bases between. This CDR3 is built from 15 residues. CDR3 loop: CASTSAAGEGHEQYF. CDR3 in DNA: TGTGCCAGCACCTCCGCCGCAGGGGAAGGCCACGAGCAGTACTTC.

The chain links TRBV4-3 to TRBJ1-2; D uncertain. The CDR3 is 12 amino acids. V gave up 8 bases and J gave up 3 bases, with 10 bases separating them. Per germline, CDR1 LGHNA and CDR2 YSLEER. The CDR3 DNA reads as TGCGCCAGCTCCCGAAACGACTATGGCTACACCTTC. Its translation is CASSRNDYGYTF.

The chain recombines TRBV2 with TRBJ2-1; unclear D gene. The CDR3 runs to 13 residues. With 6 bases removed from V and 12 bases from J, the gap between germline ends came to 18 bases. Germline V lookup: CDR1 SNHLY, CDR2 FYNNEI. CDR3 nucleotides: TGTGCCAGCAGGGGCGAATGGCAGGTCGGGCAGTTCTTC. Amino acids: CASRGEWQVGQFF.

The chain couples TRBV9 to TRBJ1-1; perhaps TRBD1 as D (6 bases). Trimming took 3 bases from V and 0 from J, leaving 12 bases between them. CDR1 is SGDLS, CDR2 YYNGEE, per germline. This CDR3 contains 15 residues. The CDR3 here is CASSGGQSMNTEAFF. For the CDR3, the DNA is TGTGCCAGCAGCGGAGGACAGAGCATGAACACTGAAGCTTTCTTT.

J is TRBJ1-1 and V is TRBV5-4, with no clear D. The CDR3 totals 13 residues. Trimming took 0 bases from V and 7 from J, leaving 10 bases between them. Germline-derived CDR1 and CDR2 are SGHNT and YYREEE (reference sequence). CDR3 amino acids: CASSLGLQIEAFF. Here the CDR3 DNA reads TGTGCCAGCAGCTTGGGGCTACAGATTGAAGCTTTCTTT.